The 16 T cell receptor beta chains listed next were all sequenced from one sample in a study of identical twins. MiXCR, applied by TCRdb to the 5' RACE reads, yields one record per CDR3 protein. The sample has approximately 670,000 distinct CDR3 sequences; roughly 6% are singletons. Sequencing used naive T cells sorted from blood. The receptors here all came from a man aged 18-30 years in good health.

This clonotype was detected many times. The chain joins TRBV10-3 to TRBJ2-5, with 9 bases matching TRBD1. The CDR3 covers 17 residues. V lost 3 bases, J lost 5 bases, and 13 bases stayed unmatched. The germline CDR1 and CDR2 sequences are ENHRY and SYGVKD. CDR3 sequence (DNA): TGTGCCATCAGTGACAACGAACAGGGGGCGCGAGTGGAGACCCAGTACTTC. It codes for CAISDNEQGARVETQYF.

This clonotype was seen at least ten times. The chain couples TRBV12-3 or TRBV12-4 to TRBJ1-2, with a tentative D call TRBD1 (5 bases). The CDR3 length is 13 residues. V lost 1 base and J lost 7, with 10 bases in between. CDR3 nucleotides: TGTGCCAGCAGTTTAGTCCAGGGCGGTGGCTACACCTTC. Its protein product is CASSLVQGGGYTF.

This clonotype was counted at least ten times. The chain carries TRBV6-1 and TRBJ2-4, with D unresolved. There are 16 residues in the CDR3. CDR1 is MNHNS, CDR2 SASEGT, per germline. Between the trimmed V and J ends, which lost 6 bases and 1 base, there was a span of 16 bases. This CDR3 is CASSSQPFGAKNIQYF. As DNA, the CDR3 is TGTGCCAGCAGCTCCCAACCTTTTGGGGCCAAAAACATTCAGTACTTC.

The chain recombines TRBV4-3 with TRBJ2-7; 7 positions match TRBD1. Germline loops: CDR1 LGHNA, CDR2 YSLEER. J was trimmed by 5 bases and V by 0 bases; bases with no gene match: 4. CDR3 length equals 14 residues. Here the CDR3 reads CASSQDRDSDEQYF. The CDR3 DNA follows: TGCGCCAGCAGCCAAGATCGGGACAGCGACGAGCAGTACTTC.

The CDR3 reads CASSTRGPGELFF. The CDR3 DNA sequence: TGTGCCAGCAGCACTCGTGGTCCCGGGGAGCTGTTTTTT. V and J are TRBV2 and TRBJ2-2; no reliable D call. Germline values: CDR1 SNHLY, CDR2 FYNNEI. Trimming removed 6 bases from V and 6 bases from J, with 11 bases in between. This CDR3 is built from 13 residues.

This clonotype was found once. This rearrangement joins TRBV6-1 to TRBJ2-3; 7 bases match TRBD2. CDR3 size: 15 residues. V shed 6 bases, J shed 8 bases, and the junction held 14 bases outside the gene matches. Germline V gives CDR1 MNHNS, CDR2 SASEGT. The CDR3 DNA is TGTGCCAGCAGCAAAACCGGGACTATGGGTGGTACGCAGTATTTT. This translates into CASSKTGTMGGTQYF.

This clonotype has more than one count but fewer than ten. The CDR3 bases are TGCAGCGTTGCACTAAAAAATACAGATACGCAGTATTTT. This gives the protein CSVALKNTDTQYF. The chain couples TRBV29-1 to TRBJ2-3; no clear D. This CDR3 comprises 13 residues. CDR1 and CDR2 (germline): SQVTM, ANQGSEA. The V end was cut by 4 bases, the J end by 3 bases, with 11 bases between.

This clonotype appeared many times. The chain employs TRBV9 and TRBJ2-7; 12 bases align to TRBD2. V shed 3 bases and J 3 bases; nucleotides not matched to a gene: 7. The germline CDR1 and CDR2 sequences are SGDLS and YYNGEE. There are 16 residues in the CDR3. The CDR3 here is CASSDRTSGTDYEQYF. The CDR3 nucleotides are TGTGCCAGCAGCGACCGGACTAGCGGGACAGACTACGAGCAGTACTTC.

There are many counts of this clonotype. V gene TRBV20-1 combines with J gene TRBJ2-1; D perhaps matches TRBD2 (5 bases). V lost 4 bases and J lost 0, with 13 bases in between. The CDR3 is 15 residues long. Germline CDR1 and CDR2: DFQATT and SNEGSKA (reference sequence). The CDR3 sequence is CSATPRSGSYNEQFF. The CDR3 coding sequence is TGCAGTGCTACCCCACGAAGCGGCTCCTACAATGAGCAGTTCTTC.

The CDR3 reads CASSLQGGRVTEAFF. The CDR3 DNA is TGTGCCAGCAGTTTACAGGGGGGAAGGGTCACTGAAGCTTTCTTT. The chain recombines TRBV28 with TRBJ1-1; TRBD1 agrees at 7 bases. Losses at the gene ends were 2 bases for V and 4 bases for J; bases not matched to a gene: 7. Germline values: CDR1 MDHEN, CDR2 SYDVKM. The CDR3 has 15 amino acids.

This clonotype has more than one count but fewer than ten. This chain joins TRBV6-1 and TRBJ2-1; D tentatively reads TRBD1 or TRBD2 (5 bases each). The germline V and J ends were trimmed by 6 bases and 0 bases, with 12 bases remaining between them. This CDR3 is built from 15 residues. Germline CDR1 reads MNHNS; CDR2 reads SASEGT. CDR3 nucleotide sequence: TGTGCCAGCAGAACCGGGGCCCTCTCCTACAATGAGCAGTTCTTC. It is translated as CASRTGALSYNEQFF.

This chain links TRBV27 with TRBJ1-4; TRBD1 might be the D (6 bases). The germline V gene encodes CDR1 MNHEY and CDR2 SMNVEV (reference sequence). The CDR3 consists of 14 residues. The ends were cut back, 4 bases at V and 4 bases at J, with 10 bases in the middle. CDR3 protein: CASSSGQRNEKLFF. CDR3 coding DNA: TGTGCCAGCAGTTCTGGACAGCGTAATGAAAAACTGTTTTTT.

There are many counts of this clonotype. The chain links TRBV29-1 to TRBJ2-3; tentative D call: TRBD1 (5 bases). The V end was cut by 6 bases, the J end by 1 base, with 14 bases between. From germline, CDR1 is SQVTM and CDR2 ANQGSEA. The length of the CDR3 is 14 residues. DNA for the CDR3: TGCAGCGTAGTGCCGTTGACAGGCACAGATACGCAGTATTTT. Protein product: CSVVPLTGTDTQYF.

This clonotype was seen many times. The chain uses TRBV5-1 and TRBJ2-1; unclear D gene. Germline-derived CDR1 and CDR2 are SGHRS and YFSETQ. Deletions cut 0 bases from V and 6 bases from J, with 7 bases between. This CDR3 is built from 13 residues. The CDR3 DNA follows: TGCGCCAGCAGCTTGGACAGTTTCAATGAGCAGTTCTTC. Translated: CASSLDSFNEQFF. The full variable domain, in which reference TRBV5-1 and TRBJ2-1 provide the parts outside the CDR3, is KAGVTQTPRYLIKTRGQQVTLSCSPISGHRSVSWYQQTPGQGLQFLFEYFSETQRNKGNFPGRFSGRQFSNSRSEMNVSTLELGDSALYLCASSLDSFNEQFFGPGTRLTVL.

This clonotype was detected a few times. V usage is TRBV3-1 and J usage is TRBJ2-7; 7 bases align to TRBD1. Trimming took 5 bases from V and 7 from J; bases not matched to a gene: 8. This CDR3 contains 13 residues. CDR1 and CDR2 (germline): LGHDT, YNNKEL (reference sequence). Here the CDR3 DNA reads TGTGCCAGCAGCTATCAACAGGGGCTGGAGCAGTACTTC. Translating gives CASSYQQGLEQYF.

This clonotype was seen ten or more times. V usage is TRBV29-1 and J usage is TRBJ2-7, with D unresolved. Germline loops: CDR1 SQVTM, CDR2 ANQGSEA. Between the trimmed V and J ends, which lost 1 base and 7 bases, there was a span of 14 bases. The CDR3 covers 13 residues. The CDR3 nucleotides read TGCAGCGTTGAAGTCCCCCCCGGGCTTGAGCAGTACTTC. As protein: CSVEVPPGLEQYF.